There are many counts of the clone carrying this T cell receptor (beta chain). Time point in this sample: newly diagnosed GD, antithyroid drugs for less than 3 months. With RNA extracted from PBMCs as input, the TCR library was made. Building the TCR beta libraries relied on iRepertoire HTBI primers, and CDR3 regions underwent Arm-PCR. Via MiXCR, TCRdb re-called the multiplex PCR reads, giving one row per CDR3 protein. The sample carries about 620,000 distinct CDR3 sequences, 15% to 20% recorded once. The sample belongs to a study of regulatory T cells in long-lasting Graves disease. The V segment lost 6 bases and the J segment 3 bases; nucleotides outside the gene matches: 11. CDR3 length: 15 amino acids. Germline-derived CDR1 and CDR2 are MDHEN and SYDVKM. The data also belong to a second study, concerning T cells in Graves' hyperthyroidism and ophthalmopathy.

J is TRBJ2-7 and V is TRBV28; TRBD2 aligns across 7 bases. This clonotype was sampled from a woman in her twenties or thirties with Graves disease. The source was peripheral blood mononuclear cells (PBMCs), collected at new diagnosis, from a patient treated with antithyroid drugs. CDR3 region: CASRSENGRNYEQYF. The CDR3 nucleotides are TGTGCCAGCAGATCTGAAAACGGGAGGAACTACGAGCAGTACTTC.